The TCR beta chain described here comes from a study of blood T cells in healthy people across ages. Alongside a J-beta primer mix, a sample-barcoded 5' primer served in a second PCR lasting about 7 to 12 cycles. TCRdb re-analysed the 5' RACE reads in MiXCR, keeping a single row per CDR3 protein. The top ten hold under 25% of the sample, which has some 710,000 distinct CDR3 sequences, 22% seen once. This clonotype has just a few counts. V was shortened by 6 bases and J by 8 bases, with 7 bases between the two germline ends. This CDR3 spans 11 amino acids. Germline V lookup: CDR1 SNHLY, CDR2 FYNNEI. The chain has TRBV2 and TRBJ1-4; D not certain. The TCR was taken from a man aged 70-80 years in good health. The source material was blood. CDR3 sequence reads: CASSGREKLFF. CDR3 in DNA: TGTGCCAGCAGCGGAAGGGAAAAACTGTTTTTT.